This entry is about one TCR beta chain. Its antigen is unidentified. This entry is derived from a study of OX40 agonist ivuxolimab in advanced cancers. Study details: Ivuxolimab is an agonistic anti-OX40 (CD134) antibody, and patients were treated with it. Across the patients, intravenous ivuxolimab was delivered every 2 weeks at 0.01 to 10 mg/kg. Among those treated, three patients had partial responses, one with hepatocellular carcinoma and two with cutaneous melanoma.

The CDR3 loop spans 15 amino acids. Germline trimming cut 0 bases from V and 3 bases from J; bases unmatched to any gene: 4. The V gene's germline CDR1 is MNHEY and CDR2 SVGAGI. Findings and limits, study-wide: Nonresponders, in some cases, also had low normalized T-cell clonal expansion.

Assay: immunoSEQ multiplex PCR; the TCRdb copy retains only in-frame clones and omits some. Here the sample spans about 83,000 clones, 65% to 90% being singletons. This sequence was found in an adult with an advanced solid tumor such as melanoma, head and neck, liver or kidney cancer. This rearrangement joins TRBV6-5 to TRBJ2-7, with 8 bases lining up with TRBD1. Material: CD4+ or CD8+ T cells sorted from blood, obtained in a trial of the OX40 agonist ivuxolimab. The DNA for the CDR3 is TGTGCCAGCAGTTACTCTTCAGGGGGCCACTACGAGCAGTACTTC. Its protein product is CASSYSSGGHYEQYF.